The TCR beta chain described here comes from a study of blood T cells in healthy people across ages. PCR was performed a second time for roughly 7 to 11 cycles using a sample-barcoded 5' primer and a J-beta primer mix. One entry per CDR3 protein results from TCRdb running MiXCR on the 5' RACE reads. The sample lists fewer than 750,000 distinct CDR3 sequences; approximately 52% were seen once. Study results and limitations: Long-lived donors exceeded aged donors in naive CD4+ cells and diversity.

As for this clonotype: Its antigen is as yet unknown.

Input material: blood. This TCR was recovered from a woman aged 80 or older in good health.

The CDR3 loop reads CASSVGLELYNEQFF. CDR3 DNA sequence: TGTGCCAGCAGCGTAGGACTGGAACTATACAATGAGCAGTTCTTC. The chain carries TRBV9 and TRBJ2-1; no firm D call. Between the trimmed V and J ends, which lost 0 bases and 4 bases, there was a span of 11 bases. Germline V gene sequence: CDR1 SGDLS, CDR2 YYNGEE. This CDR3 comprises 15 residues.